Listed below are T cell receptor beta chains from one sample, sequenced in a study of a mutant IDH1 vaccine in newly diagnosed glioma. TCRdb's table, derived via immunoSEQ multiplex PCR, lists solely in-frame clones and lacks some. The profile shows approximately 50,000 clones, around three quarters of them singletons. What these receptors recognize is not known. This specimen was PBMCs, taken from a glioma patient whose treatment included an IDH1 peptide vaccine. The receptors here all came from a woman aged 40 to 50 with glioma. Some clones in this sample may be carry-over from other donors' samples. Both conserved end residues are part of each CDR3. A D gene is named only where the DNA matches it firmly. The size of a clone is reported for some rows only, either as once, few or many, or as a class for expanded clones.

J gene: TRBJ1-6
clone size: NA
D gene: NA
V gene: TRBV18
CDR3 DNA: TGTGCCAGCTCACCGACAGCTGATAATTCACCCCTCCACTTT
CDR3 protein: CASSPTADNSPLHF

J gene: TRBJ1-1
clone size: NA
D gene: TRBD1
V gene: TRBV7-6
CDR3 DNA: TGTGCCAGCAGCTTAGGACAGGGGATATATACTGAAGCTTTCTTT
CDR3 protein: CASSLGQGIYTEAFF

J gene: TRBJ2-2
clone size: NA
D gene: TRBD2
V gene: TRBV5-6
CDR3 DNA: TGTGCCAGCAGCTTAGCGGGGCCGGCGAACGGGGAGCTGTTTTTT
CDR3 protein: CASSLAGPANGELFF

J gene: TRBJ1-3
clone size: NA
D gene: NA
V gene: TRBV6-1
CDR3 DNA: TGTGCCAGCAGTGTACAGGAGTATGGAAACACCATATATTTT
CDR3 protein: CASSVQEYGNTIYF

J gene: TRBJ1-5
clone size: NA
D gene: TRBD1
V gene: TRBV6-6
CDR3 DNA: TGTGCCAGCTGGACAGGGGGCCCTCAGCCCCAGCATTTT
CDR3 protein: CASWTGGPQPQHF

J gene: TRBJ2-1
clone size: NA
D gene: NA
V gene: TRBV6-5
CDR3 DNA: TGTGCCAGCAGTTACTCGACAGGGACTAGCAATGAGCAGTTCTTC
CDR3 protein: CASSYSTGTSNEQFF

J gene: TRBJ1-4
clone size: NA
D gene: NA
V gene: TRBV15
CDR3 DNA: TGTGCCACCAGCAGGGACGGGTTGATTAATGAAAAACTGTTTTTT
CDR3 protein: CATSRDGLINEKLFF

J gene: TRBJ1-1
clone size: NA
D gene: NA
V gene: TRBV5-1
CDR3 DNA: TGCGCCAGCAGCGGAGTATCGAGGGAAACTGAGGCTTTCTTT
CDR3 protein: CASSGVSRETEAFF

J gene: TRBJ1-1
clone size: NA
D gene: TRBD1
V gene: TRBV5-4
CDR3 DNA: TGTGCCAGCAGGGTCGGACAGGCCCCCACTGAAGCTTTCTTT
CDR3 protein: CASRVGQAPTEAFF

J gene: TRBJ2-5
clone size: NA
D gene: NA
V gene: TRBV7-2
CDR3 DNA: TGTGCCAGCAGCTTAGTGGCAGGCCTACAAGAGACCCAGTACTTC
CDR3 protein: CASSLVAGLQETQYF

J gene: TRBJ1-2
clone size: NA
D gene: NA
V gene: TRBV9
CDR3 DNA: TGTGCCAGCAGCTCCTTCCCGGATGGCTACACCTTC
CDR3 protein: CASSSFPDGYTF

J gene: TRBJ2-7
clone size: NA
D gene: TRBD2
V gene: TRBV5-6
CDR3 DNA: TGTGCCAGCAGCTTTGGGAGTTGGACTAGCGGGGGGATGTACGAGCAGTACTTC
CDR3 protein: CASSFGSWTSGGMYEQYF

J gene: TRBJ1-5
clone size: NA
D gene: TRBD1
V gene: TRBV18
CDR3 DNA: TGTGCCAGCTCACTCGGACAGGGTCAGGGCAATCAGCCCCAGCATTTT
CDR3 protein: CASSLGQGQGNQPQHF

J gene: TRBJ1-1
clone size: NA
D gene: TRBD1
V gene: TRBV13
CDR3 DNA: TGTGCCAGCAGCTACAGGGGGGCGAACACTGAAGCTTTCTTT
CDR3 protein: CASSYRGANTEAFF

J gene: TRBJ1-2
clone size: NA
D gene: NA
V gene: TRBV5-1
CDR3 DNA: TGCGCCAGCAGCTTGGCAGGGCCTGTGGATGGCTACACCTTC
CDR3 protein: CASSLAGPVDGYTF

J gene: TRBJ2-2
clone size: once
D gene: TRBD1
V gene: TRBV29-1
CDR3 DNA: TGCAGCTTTCAACAGGGGACCGGGGAGCTGTTTTTT
CDR3 protein: CSFQQGTGELFF

J gene: TRBJ2-7
clone size: NA
D gene: NA
V gene: TRBV9
CDR3 DNA: TGTGCCAGCAGCCCCTCCGGAGGGGGCGACTTTACCTACGAGCAGTACTTC
CDR3 protein: CASSPSGGGDFTYEQYF

J gene: TRBJ1-4
clone size: NA
D gene: NA
V gene: TRBV18
CDR3 DNA: TGTGCCAGCTCACCGGGAGAAAAACTGTTTTTT
CDR3 protein: CASSPGEKLFF

J gene: TRBJ1-1
clone size: NA
D gene: NA
V gene: TRBV2
CDR3 DNA: TGTGCCAGCAGTGAAGGACCGCAGGGAGCTTTCTTT
CDR3 protein: CASSEGPQGAFF

J gene: TRBJ1-6
clone size: NA
D gene: NA
V gene: TRBV5-1
CDR3 DNA: TGCGCCAGCAGCTTCGGACCCGAGGGTTCACCCCTCCACTTT
CDR3 protein: CASSFGPEGSPLHF

J gene: TRBJ1-2
clone size: NA
D gene: NA
V gene: TRBV2
CDR3 DNA: TGTGCCAGCAGCCGAGGAGCGAACTATGGCTACACCTTC
CDR3 protein: CASSRGANYGYTF

J gene: TRBJ1-4
clone size: medium-sized
D gene: TRBD1
V gene: TRBV9
CDR3 DNA: TGTGCCAGCAGCGTAGGACAGGGGGGTAATGAAAAACTGTTTTTT
CDR3 protein: CASSVGQGGNEKLFF

J gene: TRBJ2-2
clone size: NA
D gene: NA
V gene: TRBV5-1
CDR3 DNA: TGCGCCAGCAGCTTGGATATTATGCTGGCTGGGGGGGAGCTGTTTTTT
CDR3 protein: CASSLDIMLAGGELFF

J gene: TRBJ1-1
clone size: NA
D gene: NA
V gene: TRBV7-6
CDR3 DNA: TGTGCCAGCAGCTCTGCCCTAGGAGCGAACACTGAAGCTTTCTTT
CDR3 protein: CASSSALGANTEAFF

J gene: TRBJ2-3
clone size: NA
D gene: NA
V gene: TRBV9
CDR3 DNA: TGTGCCAGCAGCGTAGACTCACACTATAGCACAGATACGCAGTATTTT
CDR3 protein: CASSVDSHYSTDTQYF

J gene: TRBJ2-4
clone size: NA
D gene: NA
V gene: TRBV19
CDR3 DNA: TGTGCCAGTAGTACCCGGGCGACCCCTATAGCCAAAAACATTCAGTACTTC
CDR3 protein: CASSTRATPIAKNIQYF

J gene: TRBJ1-2
clone size: NA
D gene: NA
V gene: TRBV21-1
CDR3 DNA: TGTGCCAGCAGCAAAGGGGCGGGACAGGGGCCCCCCTATGGCTACACCTTC
CDR3 protein: CASSKGAGQGPPYGYTF

J gene: TRBJ1-5
clone size: NA
D gene: NA
V gene: TRBV30
CDR3 DNA: TGTGCCTGGAGTGGACAGTTCAATCAGCCCCAGCATTTT
CDR3 protein: CAWSGQFNQPQHF

J gene: TRBJ1-2
clone size: NA
D gene: NA
V gene: TRBV2
CDR3 DNA: TGTGCCAGCAGTGAAGAGGGTTCTGGCTACACCTTC
CDR3 protein: CASSEEGSGYTF

J gene: TRBJ1-5
clone size: NA
D gene: NA
V gene: TRBV27
CDR3 DNA: TGTGCCAGCAGAGCCCAGGGTGAGCCCCAGCATTTT
CDR3 protein: CASRAQGEPQHF

J gene: TRBJ1-1
clone size: medium-sized
D gene: TRBD1
V gene: TRBV11-2
CDR3 DNA: TGTGCCAGCAGCCCTTGGACAGGGTTAAAGAACACTGAAGCTTTCTTT
CDR3 protein: CASSPWTGLKNTEAFF

J gene: TRBJ2-7
clone size: NA
D gene: NA
V gene: TRBV21-1
CDR3 DNA: TGTGCCAGCACTTGCAACCAGGAAAGCCACGAGCAGTACTTC
CDR3 protein: CASTCNQESHEQYF

J gene: TRBJ1-4
clone size: few
D gene: TRBD1
V gene: TRBV5-1
CDR3 DNA: TGCGCCAGCAGCACGGGACAGATTGCAACTAATGAAAAACTGTTTTTT
CDR3 protein: CASSTGQIATNEKLFF